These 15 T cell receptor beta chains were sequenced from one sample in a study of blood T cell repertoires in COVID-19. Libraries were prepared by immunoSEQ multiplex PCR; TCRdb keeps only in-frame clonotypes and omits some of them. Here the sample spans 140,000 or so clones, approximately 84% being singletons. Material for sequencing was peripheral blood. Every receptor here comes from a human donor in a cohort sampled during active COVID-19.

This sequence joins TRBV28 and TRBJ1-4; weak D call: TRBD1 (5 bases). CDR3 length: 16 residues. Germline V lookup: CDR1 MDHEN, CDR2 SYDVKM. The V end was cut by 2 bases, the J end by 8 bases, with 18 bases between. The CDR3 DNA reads TGTGCCAGCAGTTTACGGGGAGGGGCTATTTCGGAAAAACTGTTTTTT. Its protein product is CASSLRGGAISEKLFF.

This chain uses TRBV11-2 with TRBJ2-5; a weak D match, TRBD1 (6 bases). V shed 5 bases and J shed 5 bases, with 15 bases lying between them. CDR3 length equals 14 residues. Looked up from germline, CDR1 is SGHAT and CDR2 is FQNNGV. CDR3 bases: TGTGCCAGCAGCGAAACCGGACAGAAGGAGACCCAGTACTTC. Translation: CASSETGQKETQYF.

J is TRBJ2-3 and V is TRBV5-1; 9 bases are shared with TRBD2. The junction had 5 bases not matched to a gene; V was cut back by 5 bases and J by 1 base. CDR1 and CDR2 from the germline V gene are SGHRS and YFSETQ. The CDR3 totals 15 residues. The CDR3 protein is CASSSRTSGTDTQYF. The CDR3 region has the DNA TGCGCCAGCAGTTCCCGGACTAGCGGCACAGATACGCAGTATTTT.

CDR3 in DNA: TGTGCCAGTAGTATAGAATCGGGGATAGGCTCCTACAATGAGCAGTTCTTC. As protein: CASSIESGIGSYNEQFF. The chain is built from TRBV19 and TRBJ2-1; perhaps TRBD2 as D (5 bases). This CDR3 comprises 17 residues. The V gene lost 0 bases and the J gene lost 0 bases, with 12 bases spanning the gap. Germline CDR1 and CDR2: LNHDA and SQIVND (reference sequence).

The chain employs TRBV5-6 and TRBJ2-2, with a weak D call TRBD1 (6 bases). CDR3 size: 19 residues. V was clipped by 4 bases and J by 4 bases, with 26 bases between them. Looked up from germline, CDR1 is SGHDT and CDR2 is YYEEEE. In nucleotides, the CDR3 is TGTGCCAGCAGCCCAACGGACAGCCCACAATTTGGTAGCACCGGGGAGCTGTTTTTT. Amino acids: CASSPTDSPQFGSTGELFF.

CDR3 DNA sequence: TGTGCCAGTAGTATACGGAGAAGACAGGGTTACAATGAGCAGTTCTTC. Its protein product is CASSIRRRQGYNEQFF. The rearrangement joins TRBV19 to TRBJ2-1; 7 bases align to TRBD1. This CDR3 contains 16 residues. With 2 bases clipped from V and 4 bases from J, the junction kept 8 bases outside the gene matches. Germline V lookup: CDR1 LNHDA, CDR2 SQIVND (reference sequence).

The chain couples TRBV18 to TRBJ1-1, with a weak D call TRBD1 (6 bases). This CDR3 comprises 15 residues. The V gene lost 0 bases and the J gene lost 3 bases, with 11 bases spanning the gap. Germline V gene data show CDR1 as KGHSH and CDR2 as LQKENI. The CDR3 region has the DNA TGTGCCAGCTCACCACCACCGGGACAAGACACTGAAGCTTTCTTT. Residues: CASSPPPGQDTEAFF.

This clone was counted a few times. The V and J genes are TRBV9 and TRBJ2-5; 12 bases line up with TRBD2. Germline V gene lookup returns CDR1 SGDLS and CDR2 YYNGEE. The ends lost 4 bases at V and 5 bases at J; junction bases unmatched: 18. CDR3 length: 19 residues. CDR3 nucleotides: TGTGCCAGCAGCCCTACCTTTTGGACTAGCGGGGTAGGGGGTGAGACCCAGTACTTC. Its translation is CASSPTFWTSGVGGETQYF.

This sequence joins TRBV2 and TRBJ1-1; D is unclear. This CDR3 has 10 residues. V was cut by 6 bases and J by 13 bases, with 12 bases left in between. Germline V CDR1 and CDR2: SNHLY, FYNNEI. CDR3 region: CASSLTSDFF. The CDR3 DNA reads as TGTGCCAGCAGCCTAACGTCCGATTTCTTT.

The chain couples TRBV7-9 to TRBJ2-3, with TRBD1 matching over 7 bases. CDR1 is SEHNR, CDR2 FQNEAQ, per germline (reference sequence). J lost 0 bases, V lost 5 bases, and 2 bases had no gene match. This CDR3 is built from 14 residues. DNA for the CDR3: TGTGCCAGCAGCATGGACAGGAGCACAGATACGCAGTATTTT. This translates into CASSMDRSTDTQYF.

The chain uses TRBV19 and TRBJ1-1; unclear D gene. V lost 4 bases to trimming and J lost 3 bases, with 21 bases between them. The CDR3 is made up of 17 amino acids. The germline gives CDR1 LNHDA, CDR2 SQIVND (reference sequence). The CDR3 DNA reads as TGTGCCAGTAGTAACTGGGAGGTGGGTGGGTTCGACACTGAAGCTTTCTTT. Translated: CASSNWEVGGFDTEAFF.

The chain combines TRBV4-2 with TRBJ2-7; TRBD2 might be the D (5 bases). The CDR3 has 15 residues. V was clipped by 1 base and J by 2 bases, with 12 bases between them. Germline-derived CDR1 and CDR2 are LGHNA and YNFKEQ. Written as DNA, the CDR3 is TGTGCCAGCAGCCAAGGGGCTGAGGGCCCCTACGAGCAGTACTTC. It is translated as CASSQGAEGPYEQYF.

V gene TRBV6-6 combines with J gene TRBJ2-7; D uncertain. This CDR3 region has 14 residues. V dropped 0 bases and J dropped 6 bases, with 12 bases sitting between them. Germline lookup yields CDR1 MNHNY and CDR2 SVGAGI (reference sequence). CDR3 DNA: TGTGCCAGCAGTTACTCAGCGAGCCTAGGCGAGCAGTACGTC. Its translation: CASSYSASLGEQYV.

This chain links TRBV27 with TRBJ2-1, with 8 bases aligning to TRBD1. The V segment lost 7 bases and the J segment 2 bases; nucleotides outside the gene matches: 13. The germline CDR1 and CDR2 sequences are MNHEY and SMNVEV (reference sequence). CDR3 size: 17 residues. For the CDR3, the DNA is TGTGCCAGCAAACCGAGGGCTCGGGACAGGACCTACAATGAGCAGTTCTTC. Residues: CASKPRARDRTYNEQFF.

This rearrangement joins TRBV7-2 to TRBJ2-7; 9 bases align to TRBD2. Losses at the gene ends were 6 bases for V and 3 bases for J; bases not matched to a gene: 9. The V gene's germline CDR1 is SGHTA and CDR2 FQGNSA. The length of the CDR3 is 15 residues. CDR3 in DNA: TGTGCCAGCAGTCCTAGCGGGGAGGGTAGCTACGAGCAGTACTTC. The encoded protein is CASSPSGEGSYEQYF.